A single sample is the source of the 6 T cell receptor beta chains below, sequenced in a study of CD8+ T cells in alopecia areata. Extracted RNA was reverse transcribed into cDNA, the sequencing template. Measured with immunoSEQ multiplex PCR; TCRdb has only the in-frame clones, and not every one. The sample includes some 150,000 clones, approximately 65% of them seen just once. Sequencing used CD8+ T cells sorted from blood, obtained at week 0. These receptors were collected from a human donor with alopecia areata.

The chain couples TRBV15 to TRBJ2-1; D may be TRBD2 (5 bases). The CDR3 consists of 13 residues. Trimming took 0 bases from V and 8 from J, leaving 8 bases between them. From germline, CDR1 is LNHNV and CDR2 YYDKDF (reference sequence). The CDR3 sequence: CATSRDRDDEQFF. For the CDR3, the DNA is TGTGCCACCAGCAGAGATCGGGATGATGAGCAGTTCTTC. The full variable domain, completed using reference TRBV15 and TRBJ2-1, is DAMVIQNPRYQVTQFGKPVTLSCSQTLNHNVMYWYQQKSSQAPKLLFHYYDKDFNNEADTPDNFQSRRPNTSFCFLDIRSPGLGDTAMYLCATSRDRDDEQFFGPGTRLTVL.

This clone was detected a few times. The chain carries TRBV5-1 and TRBJ2-2; TRBD2 aligns across 7 bases. J lost 4 bases, V lost 6 bases, and 21 bases had no gene match. Per the germline V gene, CDR1 is SGHRS and CDR2 is YFSETQ. The CDR3 totals 19 residues. The CDR3: CASKSGEGELASGTGELFF. CDR3 bases: TGCGCCAGCAAAAGCGGTGAGGGAGAACTAGCGAGCGGCACCGGGGAGCTGTTTTTT.

This clone showed up just a few times. This chain joins TRBV5-6 and TRBJ2-1; 9 bases line up with TRBD1. The V gene's germline CDR1 is SGHDT and CDR2 YYEEEE. The junction had 5 bases not matched to a gene; V was cut back by 4 bases and J by 0 bases. The CDR3 is 16 amino acids. CDR3 residues: CASSRGQGSSYNEQFF. The CDR3 region has the DNA TGTGCCAGCAGCCGGGGACAGGGCAGCTCCTACAATGAGCAGTTCTTC.

This rearrangement joins TRBV27 to TRBJ1-4; possible D gene TRBD1, 5 bases. This CDR3 is built from 14 residues. CDR1 and CDR2 (germline): MNHEY, SMNVEV (reference sequence). V shed 2 bases and J shed 8 bases, with 12 bases lying between them. The CDR3 loop reads CASSLGGRGEKLFF. The CDR3 coding sequence is TGTGCCAGCAGTTTAGGGGGAAGGGGAGAAAAACTGTTTTTT.

This clone has just a few counts. CDR3 sequence reads: CAWSKLASEQYF. The CDR3 DNA sequence: TGTGCCTGGAGTAAACTAGCATCCGAGCAGTACTTC. V gene TRBV30 combines with J gene TRBJ2-7, with D possibly matching TRBD2 (6 bases). The CDR3 extends over 12 amino acids. Germline CDR1 reads GTSNPN; CDR2 reads SVGIG (reference sequence). V lost 2 bases to trimming and J lost 6 bases, with 11 bases between them.

The chain combines TRBV5-7 with TRBJ2-5; possibly TRBD2 for D (6 bases). TRBV5-7 is an open reading frame, and its role is uncertain. The CDR3 runs 16 residues. The ends were cut back, 4 bases at V and 2 bases at J, with 18 bases in the middle. DNA for the CDR3: TGTGCCAGCAGCCAAAAAGGGACTCCGCTGCAAGAGACCCAGTACTTC. Its protein product is CASSQKGTPLQETQYF.